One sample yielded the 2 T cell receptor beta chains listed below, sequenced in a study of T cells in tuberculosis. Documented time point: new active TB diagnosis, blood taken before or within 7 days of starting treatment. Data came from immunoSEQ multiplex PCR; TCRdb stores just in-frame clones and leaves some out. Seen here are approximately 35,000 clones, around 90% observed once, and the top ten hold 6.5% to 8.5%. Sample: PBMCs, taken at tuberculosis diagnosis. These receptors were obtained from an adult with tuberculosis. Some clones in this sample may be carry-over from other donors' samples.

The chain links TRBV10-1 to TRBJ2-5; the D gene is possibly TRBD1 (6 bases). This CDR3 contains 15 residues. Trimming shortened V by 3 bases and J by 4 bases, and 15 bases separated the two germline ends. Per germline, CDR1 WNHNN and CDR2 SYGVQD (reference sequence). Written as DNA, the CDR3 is TGCGCCAGCAGTGATGACAGGCCCCTCGCAGAGACCCAGTACTTC. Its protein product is CASSDDRPLAETQYF.

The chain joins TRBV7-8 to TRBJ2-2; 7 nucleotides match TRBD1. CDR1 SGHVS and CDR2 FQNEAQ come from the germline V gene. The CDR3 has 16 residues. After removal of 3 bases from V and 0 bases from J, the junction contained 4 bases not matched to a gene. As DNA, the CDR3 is TGTGCCAGCAGCTTGAGGACAGGCTCGAACACCGGGGAGCTGTTTTTT. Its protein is CASSLRTGSNTGELFF.